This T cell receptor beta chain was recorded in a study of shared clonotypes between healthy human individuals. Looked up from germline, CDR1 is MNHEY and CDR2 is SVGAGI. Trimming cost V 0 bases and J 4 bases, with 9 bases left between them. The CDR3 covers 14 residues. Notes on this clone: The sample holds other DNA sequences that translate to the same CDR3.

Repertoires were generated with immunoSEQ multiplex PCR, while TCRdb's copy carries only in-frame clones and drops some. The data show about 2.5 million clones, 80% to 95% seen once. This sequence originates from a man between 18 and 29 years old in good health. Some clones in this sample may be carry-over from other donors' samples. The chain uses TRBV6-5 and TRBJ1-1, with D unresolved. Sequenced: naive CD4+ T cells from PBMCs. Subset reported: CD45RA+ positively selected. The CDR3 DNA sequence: TGTGCCAGCAGTTACTCCCGCAGAGGCACTGAAGCTTTCTTT. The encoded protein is CASSYSRRGTEAFF.